Below are 11 T cell receptor beta chains sequenced from a single sample in a study of T cell repertoires in cytomegalovirus infection. No antigen has been identified for these receptors. TCRdb redid the calling of the reads with MiXCR, one entry per CDR3 protein. The data hold roughly 920,000 distinct CDR3 sequences, with about a third observed a single time. The sample in question was cultured CD8+ T cells from PBMCs, obtained from culture after CMV antigen stimulation. Every receptor here comes from a human donor in good health (CMV status not recorded). Some clones in this sample may be carry-over from other donors' samples.

This clonotype has at least ten counts. The chain recombines TRBV11-2 with TRBJ2-7; 9 positions agree with TRBD1. Germline V gene data show CDR1 as SGHAT and CDR2 as FQNNGV. The CDR3 has 16 residues. V shed 6 bases and J 2 bases; nucleotides not matched to a gene: 11. The CDR3 bases are TGTGCCAGCAGATTGATTTCGGGGACAGGGCCCTACGAGCAGTACTTC. This translates into CASRLISGTGPYEQYF.

This clonotype was seen only a few times. V is TRBV5-6 and J is TRBJ1-2; maybe TRBD1 (5 bases). CDR1 is SGHDT and CDR2 is YYEEEE in the germline V gene. This CDR3 contains 19 residues. The V gene lost 4 bases and the J gene lost 3 bases, with 28 bases spanning the gap. This CDR3 reads CASSGASGPQREIDYGYTF. CDR3 coding DNA: TGTGCCAGCAGCGGGGCGAGCGGGCCTCAAAGGGAGATCGACTATGGCTACACCTTC.

The chain recombines TRBV6-2 or TRBV6-3 with TRBJ1-5, with D maybe TRBD1 (6 bases). V was clipped by 4 bases and J by 2 bases, with 18 bases between them. The germline gives CDR1 MNHEY, CDR2 SVGEGT. The CDR3 contains 17 residues. The DNA of the CDR3 is TGTGCCAGCAGTTTTCGGACCAGGGGAGGGGGCAATCAGCCCCAGCATTTT. This sequence encodes CASSFRTRGGGNQPQHF.

A note on this clonotype: At one end the junction does not follow the germline gene, possibly because of a read error. The rearrangement joins TRBV7-6 to TRBJ2-1; a weak D match, TRBD1 (5 bases). The CDR3 sequence is 13 residues long. The germline V gene has CDR1 SGHVS and CDR2 FNYEAQ. The CDR3 sequence: CVSSRTLRNEQFF. The CDR3 DNA is TGTGTCAGCAGTCGGACACTCCGCAATGAGCAGTTCTTC.

V and J are TRBV25-1 and TRBJ2-3; 12 bases fit TRBD2. The germline gives CDR1 MGHDK, CDR2 SYGVNS. The V and J ends lost 1 base and 5 bases, in that order; junction bases with no gene match: 7. CDR3 size: 17 residues. Here the CDR3 reads CASSESGLAGIGDTQYF. Written as DNA, the CDR3 is TGTGCCAGCAGTGAATCCGGACTAGCGGGGATTGGAGATACGCAGTATTTT.

The chain employs TRBV20-1 and TRBJ2-5, with 7 bases identical to TRBD2. The CDR3 has 14 amino acids. V dropped 3 bases and J dropped 2; count of bases not matched to a gene: 6. Germline-derived CDR1 and CDR2 are DFQATT and SNEGSKA (reference sequence). The CDR3 here is CSARRPGLQETQYF. The CDR3 nucleotides are TGCAGTGCTAGGCGTCCGGGACTACAAGAGACCCAGTACTTC.

This sequence joins TRBV27 and TRBJ2-6, with D hard to call. Germline values: CDR1 MNHEY, CDR2 SMNVEV (reference sequence). There are 14 residues in the CDR3. V shed 3 bases and J shed 0 bases, with 3 bases lying between them. The CDR3 DNA reads TGTGCCAGCAGTTTCGCCTCTGGGGCCAACGTCCTGACTTTC. It encodes CASSFASGANVLTF.

The V and J genes are TRBV15 and TRBJ2-3; 8 nucleotides agree with TRBD1. The length of the CDR3 is 13 residues. Germline V gives CDR1 LNHNV, CDR2 YYDKDF (reference sequence). The V and J ends lost 4 bases and 4 bases, in that order; junction bases with no gene match: 1. This CDR3 reads CATSMDRADTQYF. The CDR3 region has the DNA TGTGCCACCAGCATGGACAGGGCAGATACGCAGTATTTT.

This clonotype appeared a few times. The chain employs TRBV27 and TRBJ2-1; the match to TRBD1 covers 8 bases. Unmatched junction bases numbered 14, after V lost 4 bases and J lost 0 bases. The CDR3 runs to 19 residues. Germline assignment: CDR1 MNHEY and CDR2 SMNVEV (reference sequence). The CDR3, as DNA: TGTGCCAGCAGTTCTATTGGACAGGGCCCCACCAGCTCCTACAATGAGCAGTTCTTC. It specifies CASSSIGQGPTSSYNEQFF.

This clonotype turned up a few times. The chain combines TRBV2 with TRBJ1-2; D may be TRBD1 (6 bases). Trimming removed 3 bases from V and 5 bases from J, with 13 bases in between. The CDR3 runs to 14 residues. The germline V gene has CDR1 SNHLY and CDR2 FYNNEI. For the CDR3, the DNA is TGTGCCAGCAGTGACAGGGGAGTCTTTTATGGCTACACCTTC. Translating it yields CASSDRGVFYGYTF.

This clonotype was seen repeatedly, ten times or more. The J gene is TRBJ2-3, the V gene TRBV7-9; D may be TRBD1 or TRBD2 (5 bases each). This CDR3 spans 14 amino acids. Trimming pared 3 bases from V and 6 bases from J, leaving 13 bases between. The V gene's germline CDR1 is SEHNR and CDR2 FQNEAQ (reference sequence). The CDR3 loop reads CASSFPGRKDTQYF. The CDR3, as DNA: TGTGCCAGCAGCTTCCCGGGGCGCAAGGATACGCAGTATTTT.